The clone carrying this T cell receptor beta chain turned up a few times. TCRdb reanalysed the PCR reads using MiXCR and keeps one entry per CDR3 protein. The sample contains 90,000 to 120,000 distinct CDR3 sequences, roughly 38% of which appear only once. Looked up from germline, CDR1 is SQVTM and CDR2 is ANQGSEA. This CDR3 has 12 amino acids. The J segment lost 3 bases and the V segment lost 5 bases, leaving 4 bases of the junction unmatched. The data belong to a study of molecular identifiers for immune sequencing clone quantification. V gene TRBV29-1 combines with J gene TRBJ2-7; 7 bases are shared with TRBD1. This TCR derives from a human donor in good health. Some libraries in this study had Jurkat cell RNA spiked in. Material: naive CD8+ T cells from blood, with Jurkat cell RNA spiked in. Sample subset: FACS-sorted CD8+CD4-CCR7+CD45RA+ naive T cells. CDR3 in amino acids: CSVRTGNYEQYF. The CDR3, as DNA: TGCAGCGTTCGGACAGGAAACTACGAGCAGTACTTC.